This is a list of T cell receptor beta chains from one sample in a study of T cells in Graves' hyperthyroidism and ophthalmopathy. Each CDR3 protein is one row after TCRdb ran MiXCR on the multiplex PCR reads. The profile covers 550,000 to 700,000 distinct CDR3 sequences, with roughly 14% appearing a single time and 3.5% to 4.5% taken by the ten largest. The sequenced sample consisted of blood. Receptors originate from a woman in her thirties or forties with Graves' ophthalmopathy. The CDR3 runs from the conserved cysteine through the conserved F or W. The D gene is left open where the match is weak. Clone size is shown for a subset of rows, as once, few, many or a class of expanded clone.

.,15,TRBJ1-1,.,TRBV5-1,TGCGCCAGCAGCTTGGGACAGGCATTACCACTGGAAGCTTTCTTT,CASSLGQALPLEAFF
TRBD2,15,TRBJ2-5,many,TRBV4-1,TGCGCCAGCAGCCAAGTCCTAGCGGGAGTAGAGACCCAGTACTTC,CASSQVLAGVETQYF
.,17,TRBJ2-6,many,TRBV25-1,TGTGCCAGCAGCCTACCTCACACGGAATCTGGGGCCAACGTCCTGACTTTC,CASSLPHTESGANVLTF
.,16,TRBJ1-1,few,TRBV6-1,TGTGCCAGCAGTCCCCGGCCTAGAGACTTGAACACTGAAGCTTTCTTT,CASSPRPRDLNTEAFF
.,12,TRBJ2-7,many,TRBV20-1,TGCAGTGCTAGGGCCGCAACCTACGAGCAGTACTTC,CSARAATYEQYF
TRBD2,15,TRBJ2-7,many,TRBV27,TGTGCCAGCAGTTTATTAGCGGGCGCGGACTACGAGCAGTACTTC,CASSLLAGADYEQYF
.,15,TRBJ2-4,many,TRBV20-1,TGCAGTGCTACGGGGGCCGGTGGAACGGGGAACATTCAGTACTTC,CSATGAGGTGNIQYF
.,15,TRBJ1-2,many,TRBV11-3,TGTGCCAGCAGCTTAGGACAGAACCCTAACTATGGCTACACCTTC,CASSLGQNPNYGYTF
.,18,TRBJ2-5,many,TRBV15,TGTGCCACCAGCAGTTGGCCAAGCAGGACAGCTACCCAAGAGACCCAGTACTTC,CATSSWPSRTATQETQYF
.,17,TRBJ2-7,many,TRBV28,TGTGCCGGCAGTACTCCCTTCCAGGGGCCCATGTCCTACGAGCAGTACTTC,CAGSTPFQGPMSYEQYF
TRBD1,18,TRBJ1-5,.,TRBV20-1,TGCAGTGCCGAGACCGGGACAGGCGAAATGTTTAGCAATCAGCCCCAGCATTTT,CSAETGTGEMFSNQPQHF
.,14,TRBJ1-5,many,TRBV28,TGTGCCAGCAGTTTAACAGGGTTCAATCAGCCCCAGCATTTT,CASSLTGFNQPQHF
TRBD2,14,TRBJ2-3,.,TRBV30,TGTGCCTGGACTAGCGGGATAAGCACAGATACGCAGTATTTT,CAWTSGISTDTQYF
TRBD1,14,TRBJ1-1,many,TRBV19,TGTGCCAGTAGTATCCCCGACAGGGGGACTGAAGCTTTCTTT,CASSIPDRGTEAFF
.,17,TRBJ2-2,many,TRBV24-1,TGTGCCACCAGTGATTCAGATGGGGAATTTAGGACCGGGGAGCTGTTTTTT,CATSDSDGEFRTGELFF
TRBD2,16,TRBJ2-2,many,TRBV6-5,TGTGCCAGCAGTTACCAGCTAGCGGTGAACACCGGGGAGCTGTTTTTT,CASSYQLAVNTGELFF
.,13,TRBJ2-2,many,TRBV10-3,TGTGCCATCAGTGACTGGAACACCGGGGAGCTGTTTTTT,CAISDWNTGELFF
.,13,TRBJ2-7,many,TRBV6-5,TGTGCCAGCAGTTATGGCGGTTCCTACGAGCAGTACTTC,CASSYGGSYEQYF
.,13,TRBJ2-5,.,TRBV7-3,TGTGCCAGCAGCTCGGTGGAAGGAGAGACCCAGTACTTC,CASSSVEGETQYF
TRBD1,16,TRBJ2-7,many,TRBV11-1,TGTGCCAGCAGCTTGGGGTTTGGGACAGGGATCTACGAGCAGTACTTC,CASSLGFGTGIYEQYF
.,16,TRBJ2-2,.,TRBV28,TGTGCCAGCAGTTCACGAACTAGTGGGGGCACCGGGGAGCTGTTTTTT,CASSSRTSGGTGELFF
TRBD1,15,TRBJ1-1,many,TRBV28,TGTGCCAGCACACCGAGAAGACAGGGCTCTCCTGAAGCTTTCTTT,CASTPRRQGSPEAFF
TRBD2,14,TRBJ2-7,.,TRBV12-3/TRBV12-4,TGTGCCAGCAGTATCACCGGGACTAGCGGGAGTCGGTACTTC,CASSITGTSGSRYF
.,16,TRBJ1-1,.,TRBV9,TGTGCCAGCAGCGTAGGAACAGGGAGGTCGGGCACTGAAGCTTTCTTT,CASSVGTGRSGTEAFF
TRBD1,14,TRBJ1-1,many,TRBV20-1,TGCAGTGCCCGAAACCCCACAGGGGACACTGAAGCTTTCTTT,CSARNPTGDTEAFF
.,17,TRBJ1-2,.,TRBV24-1,TGTGCCACCAGTGATGCCCGGCCGGGGGAACATACCTATGGCTACACCTTC,CATSDARPGEHTYGYTF
TRBD2,13,TRBJ2-1,many,TRBV24-1,TGTGCCACCAGTGATCCCCTAAGCGGGAGAAGTGTCTTC,CATSDPLSGRSVF
.,15,TRBJ1-2,.,TRBV9,TGTGCCAGCAGCGTAGCATACAGCCGGAACTATGGCTACACCTTC,CASSVAYSRNYGYTF